The present T cell receptor beta chain was sequenced within a study of T cells expressing NK-cell markers. TCR beta libraries carry UMIs added by 5'RACE template switching. TCRdb reprocessed the 5' RACE reads, keeping one entry per CDR3 protein, no DNA. This sample's table reports about 150,000 distinct CDR3 sequences. Study-wide results and caveats: Expanded NKG2C+ T cell clones were not confirmed as HCMV-specific. Of CD8+ T cells, about 1.0-8% belonged to dominant NKG2C+ clonotypes in five or six donors. These clonotypes additionally ranked first within the CD3+CD56-NKG2C+ fraction of four donors.

To note about this clonotype: Antigen specificity is unknown.

Germline-derived CDR1 and CDR2 are MNHEY and SMNVEV (reference sequence). This CDR3 spans 14 amino acids. The sequence was obtained from a man aged 18 to 70 in good health. The sequencing sample was made of blood T cells: a sorted CD56 or NKG2C T cell subset, CD4+ or CD8+ T cells, or bulk PBMC T cells (not recorded which). V and J are TRBV27 and TRBJ2-1; the TRBD2 assignment by TCRdb is unverifiable without DNA. The chain's CDR3 is CASSLAGPYNEQFF.